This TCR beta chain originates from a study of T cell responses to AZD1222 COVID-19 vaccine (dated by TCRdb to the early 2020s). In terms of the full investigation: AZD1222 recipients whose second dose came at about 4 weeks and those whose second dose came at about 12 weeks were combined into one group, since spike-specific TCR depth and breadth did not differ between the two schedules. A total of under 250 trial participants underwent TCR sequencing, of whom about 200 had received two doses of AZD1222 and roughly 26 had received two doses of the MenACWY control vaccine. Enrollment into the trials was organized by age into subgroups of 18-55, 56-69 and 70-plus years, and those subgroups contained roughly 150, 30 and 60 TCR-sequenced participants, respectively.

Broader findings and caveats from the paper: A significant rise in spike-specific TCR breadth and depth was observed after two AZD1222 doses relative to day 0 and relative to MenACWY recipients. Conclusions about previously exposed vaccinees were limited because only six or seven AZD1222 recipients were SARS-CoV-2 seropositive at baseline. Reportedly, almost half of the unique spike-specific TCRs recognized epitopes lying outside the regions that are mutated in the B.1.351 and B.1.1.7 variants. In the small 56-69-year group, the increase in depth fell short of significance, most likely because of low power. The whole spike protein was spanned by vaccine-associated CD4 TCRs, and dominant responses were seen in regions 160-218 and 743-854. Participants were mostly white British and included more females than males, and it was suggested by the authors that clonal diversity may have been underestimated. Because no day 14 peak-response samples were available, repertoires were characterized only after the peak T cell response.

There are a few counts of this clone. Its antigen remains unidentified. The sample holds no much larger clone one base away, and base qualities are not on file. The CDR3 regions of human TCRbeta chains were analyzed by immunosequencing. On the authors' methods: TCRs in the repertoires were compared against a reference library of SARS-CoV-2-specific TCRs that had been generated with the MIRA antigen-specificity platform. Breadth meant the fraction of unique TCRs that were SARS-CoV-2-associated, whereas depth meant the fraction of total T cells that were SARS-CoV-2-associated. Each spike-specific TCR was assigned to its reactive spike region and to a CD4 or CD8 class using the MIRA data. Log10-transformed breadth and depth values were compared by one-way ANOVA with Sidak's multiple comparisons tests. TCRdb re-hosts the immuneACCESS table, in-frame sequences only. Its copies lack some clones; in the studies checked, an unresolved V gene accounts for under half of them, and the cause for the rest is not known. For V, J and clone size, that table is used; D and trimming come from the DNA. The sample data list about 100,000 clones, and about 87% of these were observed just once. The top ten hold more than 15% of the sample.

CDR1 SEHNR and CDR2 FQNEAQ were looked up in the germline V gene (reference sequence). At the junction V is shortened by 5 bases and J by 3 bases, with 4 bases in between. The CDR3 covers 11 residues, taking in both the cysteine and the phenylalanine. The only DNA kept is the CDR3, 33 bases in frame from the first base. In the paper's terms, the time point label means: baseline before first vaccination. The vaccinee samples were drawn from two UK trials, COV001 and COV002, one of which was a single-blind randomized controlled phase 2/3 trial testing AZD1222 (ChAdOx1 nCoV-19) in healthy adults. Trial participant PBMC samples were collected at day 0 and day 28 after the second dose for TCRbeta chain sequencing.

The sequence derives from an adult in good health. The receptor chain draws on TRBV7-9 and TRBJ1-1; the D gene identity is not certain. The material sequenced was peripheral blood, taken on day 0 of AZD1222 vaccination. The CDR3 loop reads CASSAYTEAFF. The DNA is TGTGCCAGCAGCGCCTACACTGAAGCTTTCTTT.